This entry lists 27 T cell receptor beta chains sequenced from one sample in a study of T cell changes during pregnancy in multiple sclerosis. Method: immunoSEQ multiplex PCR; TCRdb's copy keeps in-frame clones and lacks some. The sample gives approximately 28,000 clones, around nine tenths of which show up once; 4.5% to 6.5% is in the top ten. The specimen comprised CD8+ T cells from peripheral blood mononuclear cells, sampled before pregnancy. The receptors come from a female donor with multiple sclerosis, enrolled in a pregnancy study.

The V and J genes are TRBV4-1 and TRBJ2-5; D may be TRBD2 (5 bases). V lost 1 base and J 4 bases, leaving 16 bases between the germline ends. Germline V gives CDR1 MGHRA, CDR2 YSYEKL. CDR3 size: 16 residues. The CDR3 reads CASSQGQQEVRETQYF. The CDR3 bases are TGCGCCAGCAGCCAAGGGCAGCAGGAGGTGAGAGAGACCCAGTACTTC.

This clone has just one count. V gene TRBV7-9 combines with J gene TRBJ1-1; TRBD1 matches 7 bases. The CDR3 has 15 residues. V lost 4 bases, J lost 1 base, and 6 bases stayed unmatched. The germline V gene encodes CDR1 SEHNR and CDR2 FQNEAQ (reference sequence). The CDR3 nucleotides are TGTGCCAGCAGCTCCCGACAGGGTGGGAACACTGAAGCTTTCTTT. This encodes CASSSRQGGNTEAFF.

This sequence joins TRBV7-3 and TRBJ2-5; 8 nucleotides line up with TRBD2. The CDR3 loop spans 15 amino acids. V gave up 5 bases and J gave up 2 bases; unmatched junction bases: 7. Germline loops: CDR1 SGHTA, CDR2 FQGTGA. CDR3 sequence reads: CASSPQSGGQETQYF. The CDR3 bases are TGTGCCAGCAGCCCTCAAAGCGGGGGACAAGAGACCCAGTACTTC.

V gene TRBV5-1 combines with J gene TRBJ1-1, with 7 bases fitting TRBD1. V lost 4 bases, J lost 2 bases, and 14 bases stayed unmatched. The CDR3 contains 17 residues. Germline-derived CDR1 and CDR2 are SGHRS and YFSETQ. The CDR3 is CASSPSPGQVINTEAFF. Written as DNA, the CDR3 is TGCGCCAGCAGCCCCTCCCCCGGACAGGTTATTAACACTGAAGCTTTCTTT.

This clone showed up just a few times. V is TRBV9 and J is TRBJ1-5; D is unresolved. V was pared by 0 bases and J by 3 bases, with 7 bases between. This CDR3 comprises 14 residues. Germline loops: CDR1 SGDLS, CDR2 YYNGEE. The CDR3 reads CASSVGEVNQPQHF. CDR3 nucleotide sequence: TGTGCCAGCAGCGTAGGGGAGGTCAATCAGCCCCAGCATTTT.

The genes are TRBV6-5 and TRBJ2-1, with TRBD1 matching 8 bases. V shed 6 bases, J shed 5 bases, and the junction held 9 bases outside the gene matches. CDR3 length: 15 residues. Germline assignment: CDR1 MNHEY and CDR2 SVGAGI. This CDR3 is CASSYPGTGDNEQFF. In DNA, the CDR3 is TGTGCCAGCAGCTATCCCGGGACAGGTGACAATGAGCAGTTCTTC.

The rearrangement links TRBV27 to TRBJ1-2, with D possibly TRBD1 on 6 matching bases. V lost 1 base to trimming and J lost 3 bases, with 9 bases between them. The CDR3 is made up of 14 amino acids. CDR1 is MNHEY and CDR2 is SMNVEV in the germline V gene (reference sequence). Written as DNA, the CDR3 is TGTGCCAGCAGTTTATTCCCAGGGGACTATGGCTACACCTTC. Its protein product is CASSLFPGDYGYTF.

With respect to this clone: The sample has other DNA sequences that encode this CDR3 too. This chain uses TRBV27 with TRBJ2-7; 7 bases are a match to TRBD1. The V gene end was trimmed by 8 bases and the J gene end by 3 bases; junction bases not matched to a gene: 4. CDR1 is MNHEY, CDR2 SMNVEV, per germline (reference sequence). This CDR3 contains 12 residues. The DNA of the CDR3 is TGTGCCAGCCGCCGACAGGGCTACGAGCAGTACTTC. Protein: CASRRQGYEQYF.

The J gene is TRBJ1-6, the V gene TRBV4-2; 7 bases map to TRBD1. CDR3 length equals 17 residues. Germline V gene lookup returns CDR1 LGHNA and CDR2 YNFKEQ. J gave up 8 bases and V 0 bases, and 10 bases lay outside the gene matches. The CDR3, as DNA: TGTGCCAGCAGCCAAGATCCCGACAGGGAAGGGCATTCACCCCTCCACTTT. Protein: CASSQDPDREGHSPLHF.

CDR3: CASSEEGLQETQYF. The CDR3 nucleotides read TGTGCCAGTAGTGAGGAGGGACTACAAGAGACCCAGTACTTC. The rearrangement links TRBV19 to TRBJ2-5; TRBD2 matches 7 bases. The CDR3 sequence is 14 residues long. Germline CDR1 reads LNHDA; CDR2 reads SQIVND (reference sequence). The J segment lost 2 bases and the V segment lost 5 bases, leaving 5 bases of the junction unmatched.

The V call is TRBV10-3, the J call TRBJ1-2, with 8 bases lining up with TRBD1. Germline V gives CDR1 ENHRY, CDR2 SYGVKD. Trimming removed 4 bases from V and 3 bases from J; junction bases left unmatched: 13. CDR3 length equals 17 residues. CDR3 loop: CAISGPTDRAQDYGYTF. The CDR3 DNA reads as TGTGCCATCAGTGGTCCCACGGACAGGGCTCAGGACTATGGCTACACCTTC.

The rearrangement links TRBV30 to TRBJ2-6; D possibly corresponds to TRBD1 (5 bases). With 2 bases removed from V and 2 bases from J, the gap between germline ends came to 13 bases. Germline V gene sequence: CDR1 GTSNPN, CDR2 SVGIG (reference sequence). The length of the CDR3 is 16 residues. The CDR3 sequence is CAWSPPRVTGANVLTF. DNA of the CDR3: TGTGCCTGGAGTCCACCCAGGGTAACTGGGGCCAACGTCCTGACTTTC.

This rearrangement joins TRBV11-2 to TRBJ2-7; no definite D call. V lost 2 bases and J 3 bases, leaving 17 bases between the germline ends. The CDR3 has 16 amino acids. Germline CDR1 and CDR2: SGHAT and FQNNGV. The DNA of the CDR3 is TGTGCCAGCAGCTTAAATTGGGCCTCGAGAGTCTACGAGCAGTACTTC. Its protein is CASSLNWASRVYEQYF. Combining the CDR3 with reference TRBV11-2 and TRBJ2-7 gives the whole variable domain EAGVAQSPRYKIIEKRQSVAFWCNPISGHATLYWYQQILGQGPKLLIQFQNNGVVDDSQLPKDRFSAERLKGVDSTLKIQPAKLEDSAVYLCASSLNWASRVYEQYFGPGTRLTVT.

In DNA, the CDR3 is TGTGCCAGCAGTTACTCGAGTCGGGGGGAGCAGTACTTC. This encodes CASSYSSRGEQYF. This chain joins TRBV6-5 and TRBJ2-7; TRBD2 is a possible D gene (6 bases). This CDR3 is 13 amino acids long. CDR1 MNHEY and CDR2 SVGAGI come from the germline V gene. Trimming pared 0 bases from V and 7 bases from J, leaving 10 bases between.

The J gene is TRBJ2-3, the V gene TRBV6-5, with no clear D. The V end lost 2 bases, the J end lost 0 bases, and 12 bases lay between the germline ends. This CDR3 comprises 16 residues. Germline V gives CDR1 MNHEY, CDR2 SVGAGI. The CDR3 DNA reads TGTGCCAGCAGTTACGGAGCTACGCCAAGCACAGATACGCAGTATTTT. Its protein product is CASSYGATPSTDTQYF.

The CDR3 is CASRGQRYMNTEAFF. DNA for the CDR3: TGTGCCAGCAGGGGACAGCGTTACATGAACACTGAAGCTTTCTTT. The chain uses TRBV6-5 and TRBJ1-1; 7 nucleotides agree with TRBD1. The CDR3 length is 15 residues. The germline V gene encodes CDR1 MNHEY and CDR2 SVGAGI. V lost 6 bases to trimming and J lost 0 bases; unmatched junction nucleotides: 7.

The CDR3 loop is CATSPQRQGLRTGELFF. The CDR3 DNA reads as TGTGCCACCAGCCCACAGAGACAGGGATTACGCACCGGGGAGCTGTTTTTT. The rearrangement links TRBV15 to TRBJ2-2, with 7 nucleotides matching TRBD1. The ends lost 5 bases at V and 4 bases at J; junction bases unmatched: 13. CDR3 length: 17 residues. Germline values: CDR1 LNHNV, CDR2 YYDKDF (reference sequence). Full variable domain (outside the CDR3, taken from reference TRBV15 and TRBJ2-2): DAMVIQNPRYQVTQFGKPVTLSCSQTLNHNVMYWYQQKSSQAPKLLFHYYDKDFNNEADTPDNFQSRRPNTSFCFLDIRSPGLGDTAMYLCATSPQRQGLRTGELFFGEGSRLTVL.

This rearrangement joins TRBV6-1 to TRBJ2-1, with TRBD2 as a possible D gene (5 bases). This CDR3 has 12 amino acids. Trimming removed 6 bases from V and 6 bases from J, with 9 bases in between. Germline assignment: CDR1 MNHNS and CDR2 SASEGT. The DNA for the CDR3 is TGTGCCAGCAGCGGGATAGGCAATGAGCAGTTCTTC. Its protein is CASSGIGNEQFF.

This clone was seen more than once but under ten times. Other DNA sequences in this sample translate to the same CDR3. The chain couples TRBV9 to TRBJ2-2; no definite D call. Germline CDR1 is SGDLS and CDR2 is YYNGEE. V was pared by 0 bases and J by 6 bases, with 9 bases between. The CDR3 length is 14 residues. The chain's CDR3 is CASSVEYRAGELFF. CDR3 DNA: TGTGCCAGCAGCGTAGAATACCGCGCCGGGGAGCTGTTTTTT.

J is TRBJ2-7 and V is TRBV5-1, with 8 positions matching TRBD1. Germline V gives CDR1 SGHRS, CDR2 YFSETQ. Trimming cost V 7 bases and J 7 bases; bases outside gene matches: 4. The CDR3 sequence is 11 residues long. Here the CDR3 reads CASGTGAEQYF. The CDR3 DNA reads TGCGCCAGCGGGACAGGCGCTGAGCAGTACTTC.

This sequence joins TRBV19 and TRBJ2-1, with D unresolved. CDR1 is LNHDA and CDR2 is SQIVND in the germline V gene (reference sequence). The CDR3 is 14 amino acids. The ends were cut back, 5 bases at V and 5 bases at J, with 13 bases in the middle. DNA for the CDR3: TGTGCCAGTAGTGCACAGTCAGACGACAATGAGCAGTTCTTC. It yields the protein CASSAQSDDNEQFF.

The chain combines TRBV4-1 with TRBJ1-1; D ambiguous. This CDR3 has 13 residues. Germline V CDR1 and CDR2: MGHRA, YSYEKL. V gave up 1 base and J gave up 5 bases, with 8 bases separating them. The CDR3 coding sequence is TGCGCCAGCAGCCAAGTAACGGTGACTGAAGCTTTCTTT. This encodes CASSQVTVTEAFF.

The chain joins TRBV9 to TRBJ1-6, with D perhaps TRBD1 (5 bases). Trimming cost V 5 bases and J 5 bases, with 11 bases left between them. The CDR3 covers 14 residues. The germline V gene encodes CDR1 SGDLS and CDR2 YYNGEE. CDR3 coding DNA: TGTGCCAGCAGTGAAACAGGTAATAATTCACCCCTCCACTTT. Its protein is CASSETGNNSPLHF. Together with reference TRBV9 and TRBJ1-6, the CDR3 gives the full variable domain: DSGVTQTPKHLITATGQRVTLRCSPRSGDLSVYWYQQSLDQGLQFLIQYYNGEERAKGNILERFSAQQFPDLHSELNLSSLELGDSALYFCASSETGNNSPLHFGNGTRLTVT.

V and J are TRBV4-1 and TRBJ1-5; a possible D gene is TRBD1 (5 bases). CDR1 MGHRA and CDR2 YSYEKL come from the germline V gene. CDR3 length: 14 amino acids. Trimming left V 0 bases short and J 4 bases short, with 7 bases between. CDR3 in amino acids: CASSQDRANQPQHF. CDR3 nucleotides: TGCGCCAGCAGCCAAGACAGGGCGAATCAGCCCCAGCATTTT.

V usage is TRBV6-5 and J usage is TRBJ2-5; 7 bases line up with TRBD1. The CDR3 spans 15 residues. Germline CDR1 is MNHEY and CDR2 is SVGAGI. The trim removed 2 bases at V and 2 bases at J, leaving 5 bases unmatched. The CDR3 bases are TGTGCCAGCAGTTACCTACAGGGGTTACAAGAGACCCAGTACTTC. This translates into CASSYLQGLQETQYF.

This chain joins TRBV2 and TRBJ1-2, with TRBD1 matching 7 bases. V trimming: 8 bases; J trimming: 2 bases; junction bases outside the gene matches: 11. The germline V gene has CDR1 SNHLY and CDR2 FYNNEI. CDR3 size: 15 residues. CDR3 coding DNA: TGTGCCAGCGTTAGGGGGCCCCATCTCAACTATGGCTACACCTTC. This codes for CASVRGPHLNYGYTF.

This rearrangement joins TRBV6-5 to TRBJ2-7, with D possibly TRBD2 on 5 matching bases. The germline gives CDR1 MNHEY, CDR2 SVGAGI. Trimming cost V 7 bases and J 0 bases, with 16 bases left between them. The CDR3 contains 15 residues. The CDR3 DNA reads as TGTGCCAGCACCTCGGGGTCTTTAACCTCCTACGAGCAGTACTTC. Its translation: CASTSGSLTSYEQYF.